These 2 T cell receptor beta chains came from one sample sequenced in a study of a mutant IDH1 vaccine in newly diagnosed glioma. These TCRs' antigens remain unknown. The time point is: week 35, safety follow-up. What each vaccine dose contained was 300 ug of mutant IDH1 20-mer peptide, accompanied by topical imiquimod. The repertoire was sequenced with immunoSEQ multiplex PCR; TCRdb's copy has only in-frame clones and lacks some. The table has 58,000 or so clones, 70% to 90% seen once. The material was PBMCs, obtained from a glioma patient whose treatment included an IDH1 peptide vaccine. Receptors were obtained from a man in his forties or fifties with glioma.

The CDR3 DNA follows: TGTGCCAGCAGGGAGGGGATGTCGGGGGGTCAAAAACTGTTTTTT. Residues: CASREGMSGGQKLFF. V usage is TRBV7-2 and J usage is TRBJ1-4; the D gene is possibly TRBD1 (5 bases). Trimming cost V 6 bases and J 9 bases, with 20 bases left between them. Per germline, CDR1 SGHTA and CDR2 FQGNSA. The CDR3 sequence is 15 residues long.

V gene TRBV19 combines with J gene TRBJ2-1, with TRBD2 identical over 7 bases. V lost 7 bases and J lost 4; bases outside the gene matches: 10. Germline CDR1 and CDR2: LNHDA and SQIVND (reference sequence). The CDR3 sequence is 15 residues long. CDR3 sequence: CASIRTSGSYNEQFF. The CDR3 DNA reads as TGTGCCAGTATAAGGACTAGTGGATCATACAATGAGCAGTTCTTC.